A single sample is the source of the 30 T cell receptor beta chains below, sequenced in a study of PD-1 blockade in classical Hodgkin lymphoma. This table comes from immunoSEQ multiplex PCR, and its TCRdb copy is limited to in-frame clones, with some not included. The sample holds about 63,000 clones, more than 75% seen once. In every patient, relapse followed autologous stem cell transplantation, while exposure to brentuximab vedotin differed. The sequencing here drew on peripheral blood mononuclear cells (PBMCs), taken before the second cycle of nivolumab. These TCRs come from a human donor with classical Hodgkin lymphoma.

This clone has more than one count but fewer than ten. This rearrangement joins TRBV28 to TRBJ1-5; 7 nucleotides agree with TRBD1. CDR1 is MDHEN, CDR2 SYDVKM, per germline. The CDR3 has 15 residues. Germline trimming cut 6 bases from V and 6 bases from J; bases unmatched to any gene: 11. The CDR3 protein is CASSPMGRGPQPQHF. Written as DNA, the CDR3 is TGTGCCAGCAGCCCAATGGGAAGGGGGCCTCAGCCCCAGCATTTT. The full variable domain, with the rest looked up from reference TRBV28 and TRBJ1-5, is DVKVTQSSRYLVKRTGEKVFLECVQDMDHENMFWYRQDPGLGLRLIYFSYDVKMKEKGDIPEGYSVSREKKERFSLILESASTNQTSMYLCASSPMGRGPQPQHFGDGTRLSIL.

The gene calls are TRBV6-4 and TRBJ1-1, with a tentative D call TRBD1 (5 bases). CDR3 size: 17 residues. The germline V and J ends were trimmed by 9 bases and 1 base, with 24 bases remaining between them. Germline CDR1 reads MRHNA; CDR2 reads SNTAGT. The CDR3 sequence is CASPPSEGWFENTEAFF. CDR3 sequence (DNA): TGTGCCAGTCCACCCTCGGAGGGGTGGTTTGAGAACACTGAAGCTTTCTTT.

This clone has a single count. The chain couples TRBV5-6 to TRBJ1-6, with 8 bases lining up with TRBD1. Germline trimming cut 1 base from V and 5 bases from J; bases unmatched to any gene: 5. There are 16 residues in the CDR3. From germline, CDR1 is SGHDT and CDR2 YYEEEE. Here the CDR3 reads CASSLWAGGNNSPLHF. CDR3 nucleotide sequence: TGTGCCAGCAGCTTGTGGGCAGGGGGCAATAATTCACCCCTCCACTTT.

The chain carries TRBV5-5 and TRBJ1-1; no clear D. Trimming removed 1 base from V and 1 base from J, with 8 bases in between. The germline CDR1 and CDR2 sequences are SGHKS and YYEKEE (reference sequence). The CDR3 loop spans 14 amino acids. The CDR3 region has the DNA TGTGCCAGCAGCTTGCTACACCCGAACACTGAAGCTTTCTTT. It codes for CASSLLHPNTEAFF.

The V gene is TRBV5-1, the J gene TRBJ2-3; D may be TRBD2 (6 bases). Germline CDR1 is SGHRS and CDR2 is YFSETQ. CDR3 length: 15 residues. V lost 2 bases to trimming and J lost 0 bases, with 10 bases between them. Written as DNA, the CDR3 is TGCGCCAGCAGCTTTGGGGGGAGGAGCACAGATACGCAGTATTTT. As protein: CASSFGGRSTDTQYF.

This chain links TRBV5-8 with TRBJ2-3; weak D call: TRBD1 (5 bases). Per the germline V gene, CDR1 is SGHTS and CDR2 is YDEGEE. The CDR3 contains 14 residues. V lost 0 bases, J lost 4 bases, and 9 bases lay in between. CDR3 DNA sequence: TGTGCCAGCAGCTTGGGTGGGGCTTCAGATACGCAGTATTTT. It encodes CASSLGGASDTQYF. Looking up the rest from reference TRBV5-8 and TRBJ2-3 gives the full variable domain: EAGVTQSPTHLIKTRGQQATLRCSPISGHTSVYWYQQALGLGLQFLLWYDEGEERNRGNFPPRFSGRQFPNYSSELNVNALELEDSALYLCASSLGGASDTQYFGPGTRLTVL.

The genes are TRBV11-2 and TRBJ2-7; no clear D. CDR3 length equals 13 residues. V lost 4 bases and J 2 bases, leaving 9 bases between the germline ends. From germline, CDR1 is SGHAT and CDR2 FQNNGV. The CDR3 here is CASSWSQAYEQYF. For the CDR3, the DNA is TGTGCCAGCAGCTGGTCCCAGGCCTACGAGCAGTACTTC.

A word on this clone: Other DNA sequences in this specimen translate into the identical CDR3. The chain joins TRBV5-1 to TRBJ1-1, with a possible D match to TRBD1 (5 bases). Germline assignment: CDR1 SGHRS and CDR2 YFSETQ. V was trimmed by 1 base and J by 2 bases, leaving 6 bases between them. This CDR3 has 13 residues. The DNA of the CDR3 is TGCGCCAGCAGCTTGACAGGTAACACTGAAGCTTTCTTT. Translated, it gives CASSLTGNTEAFF.

This clone was observed a few times. This chain connects TRBV6-5 to TRBJ2-7, with TRBD2 identical over 8 bases. The CDR3 contains 16 residues. From germline, CDR1 is MNHEY and CDR2 SVGAGI. Trimming took 0 bases from V and 4 from J; bases not matched to a gene: 8. The CDR3 nucleotides are TGTGCCAGCAGTTACTCAACGGGGGGGTCCTTTTACGAGCAGTACTTC. This encodes CASSYSTGGSFYEQYF.

The chain uses TRBV5-1 and TRBJ1-4; 9 nucleotides align to TRBD1. This CDR3 spans 14 amino acids. In germline, CDR1 is SGHRS, CDR2 YFSETQ. V lost 3 bases, J lost 8 bases, and 5 bases stayed unmatched. The CDR3 sequence: CASSYGQGTEKLFF. CDR3 DNA sequence: TGCGCCAGCAGCTACGGACAGGGGACGGAAAAACTGTTTTTT. Looking up the rest from reference TRBV5-1 and TRBJ1-4 gives the full variable domain: KAGVTQTPRYLIKTRGQQVTLSCSPISGHRSVSWYQQTPGQGLQFLFEYFSETQRNKGNFPGRFSGRQFSNSRSEMNVSTLELGDSALYLCASSYGQGTEKLFFGSGTQLSVL.

The gene calls are TRBV27 and TRBJ2-1; a possible D gene is TRBD2 (6 bases). The CDR3 spans 13 residues. Between the trimmed V and J ends, which lost 2 bases and 9 bases, there was a span of 11 bases. The germline CDR1 and CDR2 sequences are MNHEY and SMNVEV (reference sequence). This CDR3 is CASSLGGASEQFF. The CDR3 DNA is TGTGCCAGCAGTTTAGGCGGGGCAAGTGAGCAGTTCTTC.

The V call is TRBV27, the J call TRBJ2-3; TRBD1 is a possible D gene (6 bases). With 6 bases removed from V and 2 bases from J, the gap between germline ends came to 21 bases. The length of the CDR3 is 17 residues. Germline-derived CDR1 and CDR2 are MNHEY and SMNVEV (reference sequence). CDR3 DNA: TGTGCCAGCAGACGCACCCCAGGGGATTTGAACACAGATACGCAGTATTTT. Translated: CASRRTPGDLNTDTQYF.

The V call is TRBV5-1, the J call TRBJ1-3, with 7 bases identical to TRBD1. CDR3 length: 18 amino acids. Germline values: CDR1 SGHRS, CDR2 YFSETQ. V trimming: 3 bases; J trimming: 4 bases; junction bases outside the gene matches: 16. CDR3: CASSWRGTDLERGNTIYF. CDR3 DNA sequence: TGCGCCAGCAGCTGGAGGGGGACAGACCTTGAACGGGGAAACACCATATATTTT.

The chain couples TRBV4-1 to TRBJ2-3, with 10 bases matching TRBD2. The J segment lost 2 bases and the V segment lost 4 bases, leaving 18 bases of the junction unmatched. The CDR3 has 20 amino acids. The germline gives CDR1 MGHRA, CDR2 YSYEKL. The CDR3 loop reads CASSRTYPAGGQINTDTQYF. In nucleotides, the CDR3 is TGCGCCAGCAGCCGAACTTATCCAGCGGGGGGGCAAATCAACACAGATACGCAGTATTTT.

In nucleotides, the CDR3 is TGTGCCAGCAGCTCCCTTACTAGCGGGGGCACAGATACGCAGTATTTT. The encoded protein is CASSSLTSGGTDTQYF. The chain carries TRBV7-9 and TRBJ2-3; 10 bases align to TRBD2. Trimming cost V 4 bases and J 1 base; bases outside gene matches: 5. Germline-derived CDR1 and CDR2 are SEHNR and FQNEAQ (reference sequence). The CDR3 has 16 amino acids.

V gene TRBV7-9 combines with J gene TRBJ1-5; unclear D gene. V was cut by 1 base and J by 0 bases, with 4 bases left in between. CDR1 is SEHNR and CDR2 is FQNEAQ in the germline V gene (reference sequence). The CDR3 consists of 14 residues. CDR3 nucleotides: TGTGCCAGCAGCTTAGTTTCTAGCAATCAGCCCCAGCATTTT. As protein: CASSLVSSNQPQHF.

The chain employs TRBV27 and TRBJ2-1, with TRBD1 matching over 10 bases. Germline V gives CDR1 MNHEY, CDR2 SMNVEV (reference sequence). The CDR3 consists of 15 residues. V lost 2 bases and J lost 8; bases outside the gene matches: 6. The DNA for the CDR3 is TGTGCCAGCAGTTTACGGGACAGGGGTGGGGATGAGCAGTTCTTC. Its translation: CASSLRDRGGDEQFF.

This chain links TRBV5-1 with TRBJ2-2, with D uncertain. Germline V gene data show CDR1 as SGHRS and CDR2 as YFSETQ. Trimming took off 5 bases at V and 1 base at J, with 12 bases between the two ends. This CDR3 comprises 15 residues. The CDR3 reads CASSLLTMNTGELFF. As DNA, the CDR3 is TGCGCCAGCAGTCTCCTTACCATGAACACCGGGGAGCTGTTTTTT.

The chain carries TRBV5-8 and TRBJ2-6, with 7 bases identical to TRBD1. V lost 4 bases and J lost 1; bases outside the gene matches: 8. Germline CDR1 and CDR2: SGHTS and YDEGEE. The CDR3 covers 17 residues. CDR3 sequence reads: CASSAGRGRSGANVLTF. The CDR3 region has the DNA TGTGCCAGCAGCGCAGGAAGGGGGCGATCTGGGGCCAACGTCCTGACTTTC.

This sequence joins TRBV28 and TRBJ2-4, with TRBD1 matching over 10 bases. V gave up 8 bases and J gave up 2 bases; unmatched junction bases: 12. CDR3 length equals 17 residues. The germline CDR1 and CDR2 sequences are MDHEN and SYDVKM. For the CDR3, the DNA is TGTGCCAGCCGGGGACAGGGGTTGTCTGGGACCAAAAACATTCAGTACTTC. Protein product: CASRGQGLSGTKNIQYF.

V gene TRBV6-1 combines with J gene TRBJ2-7, with 7 bases that match TRBD1. Germline V gene lookup returns CDR1 MNHNS and CDR2 SASEGT. The CDR3 consists of 15 residues. Unmatched junction bases numbered 19, after V lost 7 bases and J lost 10 bases. This CDR3 reads CASKGGDLQLREQYF. CDR3 DNA sequence: TGTGCCAGCAAAGGGGGCGACTTACAACTACGAGAACAGTACTTC.

This chain connects TRBV27 to TRBJ1-6; 7 bases fit TRBD1. This CDR3 spans 14 amino acids. CDR1 and CDR2 (germline): MNHEY, SMNVEV (reference sequence). Trimming took 5 bases from V and 9 from J; bases not matched to a gene: 7. The CDR3 reads CASSLETGSSPLHF. The CDR3 nucleotides are TGTGCCAGCAGTCTAGAGACAGGGAGTTCACCCCTCCACTTT.

The chain is built from TRBV30 and TRBJ1-1; the D is unclear. Germline V gene sequence: CDR1 GTSNPN, CDR2 SVGIG (reference sequence). The V and J ends lost 5 bases and 1 base respectively, with 8 bases between them. The CDR3 spans 12 residues. The CDR3 DNA sequence: TGTGCCTGGGAAAACACGAACACTGAAGCTTTCTTT. Residues: CAWENTNTEAFF.

The J gene is TRBJ2-7, the V gene TRBV7-8, with D unresolved. V lost 0 bases and J 0 bases, leaving 6 bases between the germline ends. The V gene's germline CDR1 is SGHVS and CDR2 FQNEAQ. The CDR3 length is 14 residues. Written as DNA, the CDR3 is TGTGCCAGCAGCTTAGCGGGCAGCTCCTACGAGCAGTACTTC. The encoded protein is CASSLAGSSYEQYF.

The chain recombines TRBV5-1 with TRBJ2-3; D might be TRBD1 (5 bases). The V end lost 2 bases, the J end lost 2 bases, and 12 bases lay between the germline ends. Germline CDR1 is SGHRS and CDR2 is YFSETQ. The CDR3 runs 15 residues. CDR3 loop: CASSLPTGATDTQYF. In DNA form, the CDR3 reads TGCGCCAGCAGCTTACCCACAGGAGCCACAGATACGCAGTATTTT.

The chain combines TRBV6-6 with TRBJ2-7; D gene uncertain. Germline CDR1 reads MNHNY; CDR2 reads SVGAGI (reference sequence). Trimming stripped 8 bases from V and 0 bases from J, with 11 bases between. There are 13 residues in the CDR3. CDR3 DNA sequence: TGTGCCAGCGCCAATGGGTTCTCCTACGAGCAGTACTTC. This gives the protein CASANGFSYEQYF.

The chain couples TRBV5-1 to TRBJ2-2; D remains unclear. Between the trimmed V and J ends, which lost 0 bases and 0 bases, there was a span of 12 bases. Germline CDR1 and CDR2: SGHRS and YFSETQ. The CDR3 is made up of 17 amino acids. The CDR3 nucleotides read TGCGCCAGCAGCTTGGTAGGCAGAACTTCGAACACCGGGGAGCTGTTTTTT. This encodes CASSLVGRTSNTGELFF.

The chain combines TRBV7-9 with TRBJ2-3; D may correspond to TRBD1 or TRBD2 (6 bases each). CDR1 is SEHNR, CDR2 FQNEAQ, per germline (reference sequence). The length of the CDR3 is 13 residues. The V end lost 5 bases, the J end lost 5 bases, and 11 bases lay between the germline ends. CDR3 sequence reads: CASSKEGGDTQYF. The CDR3 nucleotides read TGTGCCAGCAGCAAAGAGGGGGGAGATACGCAGTATTTT.

The gene calls are TRBV7-3 and TRBJ2-1, with a tentative D call TRBD1 (5 bases). CDR1 is SGHTA, CDR2 FQGTGA, per germline. The CDR3 is 11 amino acids. Trimming cost V 7 bases and J 10 bases, with 11 bases left between them. CDR3 sequence reads: CASTGRLEQFF. The CDR3 nucleotides are TGTGCCAGCACAGGGCGCCTCGAGCAGTTCTTC.

The V gene is TRBV4-1, the J gene TRBJ2-7; 8 bases match TRBD2. V lost 1 base and J lost 6; bases outside the gene matches: 11. The CDR3 totals 16 residues. Germline CDR1 and CDR2: MGHRA and YSYEKL. CDR3 in DNA: TGCGCCAGCAGCCAAGCGACCGGGACTAGGGGTGGCGAGCAGTACTTC. It codes for CASSQATGTRGGEQYF.